One T cell receptor (beta chain) is described in this entry. These data belong to a study of blood T cell repertoires in COVID-19. The overall study: COVID-19 samples from acute and convalescent phases originated in the United States, Italy and Spain. Nucleic acid was either cDNA or gDNA, and it came from T cells, B-cell-depleted T cells, or PBMCs.

In the authors' methods: The assay estimated nucleated cells by amplifying reference gene primers. The protocol was immunoSEQ multiplex PCR, while the TCRdb copy is restricted to in-frame clones and leaves out a portion. V and J calls and clone size are those listed in that table; D and trimming were worked out from the DNA. Of around 120,000 clones in the sample, 75% to 90% are singletons; the top ten hold under 3%. Germline assignment: CDR1 PRHDT and CDR2 FYEKMQ (reference sequence). The CDR3 is made up of 14 amino acids. The junction had 2 bases not matched to a gene; V was cut back by 5 bases and J by 3 bases.

This receptor was obtained from a man younger than 45 with acute or convalescent COVID-19. V and J are TRBV13 and TRBJ2-1; 9 bases agree with TRBD2. The material sequenced was peripheral blood. This chain's CDR3 is CASSAAGGYNEQFF. CDR3 nucleotide sequence: TGTGCCAGCAGCGCAGCGGGAGGCTACAATGAGCAGTTCTTC.